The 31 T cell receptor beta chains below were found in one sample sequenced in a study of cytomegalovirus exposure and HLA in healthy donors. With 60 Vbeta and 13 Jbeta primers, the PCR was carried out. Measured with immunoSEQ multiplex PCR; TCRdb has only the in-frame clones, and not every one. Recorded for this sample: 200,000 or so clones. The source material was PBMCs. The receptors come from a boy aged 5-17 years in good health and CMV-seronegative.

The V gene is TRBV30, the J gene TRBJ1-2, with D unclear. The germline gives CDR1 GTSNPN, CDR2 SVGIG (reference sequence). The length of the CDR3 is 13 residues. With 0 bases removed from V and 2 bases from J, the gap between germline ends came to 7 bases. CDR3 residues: CAWSVILNYGYTF. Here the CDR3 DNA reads TGTGCCTGGAGTGTTATCCTCAACTATGGCTACACCTTC. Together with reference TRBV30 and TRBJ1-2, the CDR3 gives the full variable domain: SQTIHQWPATLVQPVGSPLSLECTVEGTSNPNLYWYRQAAGRGLQLLFYSVGIGQISSEVPQNLSASRPQDRQFILSSKKLLLSDSGFYLCAWSVILNYGYTFGSGTRLTVV.

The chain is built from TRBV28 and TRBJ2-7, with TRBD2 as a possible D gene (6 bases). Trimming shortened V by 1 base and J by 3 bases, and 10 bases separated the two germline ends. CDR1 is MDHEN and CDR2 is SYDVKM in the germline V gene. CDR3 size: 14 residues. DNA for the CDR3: TGTGCCAGCAGTTTATTAGCGGAGTTCTACGAGCAGTACTTC. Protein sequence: CASSLLAEFYEQYF.

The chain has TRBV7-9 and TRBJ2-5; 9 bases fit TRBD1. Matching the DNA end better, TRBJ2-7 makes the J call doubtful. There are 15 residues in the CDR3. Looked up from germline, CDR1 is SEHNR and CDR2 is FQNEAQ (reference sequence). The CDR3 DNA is TGTGCCAGCACCTCGAAACAGGGGGCCTCCTACGAGCAGTACTTC. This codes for CASTSKQGASYEQYF.

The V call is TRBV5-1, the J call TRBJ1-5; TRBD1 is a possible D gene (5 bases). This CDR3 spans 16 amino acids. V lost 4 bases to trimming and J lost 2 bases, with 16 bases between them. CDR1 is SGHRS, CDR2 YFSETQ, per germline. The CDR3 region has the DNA TGCGCCAGCAGCCCCCCTCGGGGGGGTGGCAATCAGCCCCAGCATTTT. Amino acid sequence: CASSPPRGGGNQPQHF.

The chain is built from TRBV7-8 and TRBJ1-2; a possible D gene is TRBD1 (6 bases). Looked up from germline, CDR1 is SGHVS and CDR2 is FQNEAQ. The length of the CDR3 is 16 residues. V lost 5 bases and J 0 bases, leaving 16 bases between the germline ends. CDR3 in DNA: TGTGCCAGCAGCCCTCTGATACAGGGCGCTAACTATGGCTACACCTTC. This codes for CASSPLIQGANYGYTF.

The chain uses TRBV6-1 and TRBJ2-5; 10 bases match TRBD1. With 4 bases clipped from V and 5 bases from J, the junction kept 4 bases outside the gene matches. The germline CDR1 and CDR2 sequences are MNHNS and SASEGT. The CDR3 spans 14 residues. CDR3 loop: CASSATGGLETQYF. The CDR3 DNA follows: TGTGCCAGCAGTGCGACAGGGGGCTTGGAGACCCAGTACTTC.

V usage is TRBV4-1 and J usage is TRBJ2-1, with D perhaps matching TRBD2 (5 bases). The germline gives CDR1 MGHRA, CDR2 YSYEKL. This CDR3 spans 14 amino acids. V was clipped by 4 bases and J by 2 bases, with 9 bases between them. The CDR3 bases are TGCGCCAGCAGCCGGCACGGGACCTACAATGAGCAGTTCTTC. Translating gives CASSRHGTYNEQFF.

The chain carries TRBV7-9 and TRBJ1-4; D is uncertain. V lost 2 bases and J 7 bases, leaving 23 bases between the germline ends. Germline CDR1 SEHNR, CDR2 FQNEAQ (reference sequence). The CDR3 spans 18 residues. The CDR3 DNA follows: TGTGCCAGCAGCTTACTATTTTCAGCGGGCTCCACGGGTGAAAAACTGTTTTTT. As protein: CASSLLFSAGSTGEKLFF.

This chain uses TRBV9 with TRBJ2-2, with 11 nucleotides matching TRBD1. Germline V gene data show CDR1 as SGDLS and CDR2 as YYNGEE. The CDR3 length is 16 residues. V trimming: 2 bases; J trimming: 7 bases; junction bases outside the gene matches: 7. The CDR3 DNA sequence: TGTGCCAGCAGCGTCGCCGGGACAGGGGGAAACGGGGAGCTGTTTTTT. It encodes CASSVAGTGGNGELFF. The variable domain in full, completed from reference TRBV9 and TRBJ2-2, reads DSGVTQTPKHLITATGQRVTLRCSPRSGDLSVYWYQQSLDQGLQFLIQYYNGEERAKGNILERFSAQQFPDLHSELNLSSLELGDSALYFCASSVAGTGGNGELFFGEGSRLTVL.

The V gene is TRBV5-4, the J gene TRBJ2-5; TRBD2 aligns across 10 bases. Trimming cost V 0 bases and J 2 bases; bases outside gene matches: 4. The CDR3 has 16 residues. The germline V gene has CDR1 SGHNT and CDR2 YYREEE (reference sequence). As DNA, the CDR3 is TGTGCCAGCAGCTTGGGGAGCGGGGGGGGTCAAGAGACCCAGTACTTC. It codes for CASSLGSGGGQETQYF.

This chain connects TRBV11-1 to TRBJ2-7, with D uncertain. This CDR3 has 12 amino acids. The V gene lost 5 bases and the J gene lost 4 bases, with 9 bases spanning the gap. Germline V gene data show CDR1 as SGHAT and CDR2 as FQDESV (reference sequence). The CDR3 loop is CASSETSYEQYF. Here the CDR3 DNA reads TGTGCCAGCAGCGAGACATCTTACGAGCAGTACTTC.

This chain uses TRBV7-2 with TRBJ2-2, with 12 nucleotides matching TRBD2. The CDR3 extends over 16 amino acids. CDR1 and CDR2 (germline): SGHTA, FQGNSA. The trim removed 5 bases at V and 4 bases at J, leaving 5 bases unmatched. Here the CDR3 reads CASSRLAGGGTGELFF. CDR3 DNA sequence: TGTGCCAGCAGCCGCCTAGCGGGGGGGGGCACCGGGGAGCTGTTTTTT.

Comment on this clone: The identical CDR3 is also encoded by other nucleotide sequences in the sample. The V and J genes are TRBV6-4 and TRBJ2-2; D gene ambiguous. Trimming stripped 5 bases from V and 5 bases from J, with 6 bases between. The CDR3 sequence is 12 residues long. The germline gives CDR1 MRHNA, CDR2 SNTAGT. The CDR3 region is CASSNRTGELFF. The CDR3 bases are TGTGCCAGCAGTAACCGGACCGGGGAGCTGTTTTTT.

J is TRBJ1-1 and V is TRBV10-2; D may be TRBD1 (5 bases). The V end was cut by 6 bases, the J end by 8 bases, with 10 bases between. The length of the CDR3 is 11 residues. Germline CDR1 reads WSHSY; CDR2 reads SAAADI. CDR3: CASSGGGEAFF. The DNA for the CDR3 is TGCGCCAGCAGCGGGGGGGGAGAAGCTTTCTTT.

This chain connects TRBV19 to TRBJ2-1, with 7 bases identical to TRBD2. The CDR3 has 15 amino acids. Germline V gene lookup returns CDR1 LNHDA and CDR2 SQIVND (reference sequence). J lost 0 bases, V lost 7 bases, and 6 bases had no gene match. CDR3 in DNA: TGTGCCAGTAATTTCTGGGGGGGCTCCTACAATGAGCAGTTCTTC. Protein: CASNFWGGSYNEQFF.

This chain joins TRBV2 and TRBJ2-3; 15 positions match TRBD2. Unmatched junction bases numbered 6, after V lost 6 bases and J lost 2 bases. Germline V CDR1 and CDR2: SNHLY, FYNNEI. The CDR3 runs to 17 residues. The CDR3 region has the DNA TGTGCCAGCAGGCGCGGACTAGCGGGGGGGGACACAGATACGCAGTATTTT. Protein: CASRRGLAGGDTDTQYF.

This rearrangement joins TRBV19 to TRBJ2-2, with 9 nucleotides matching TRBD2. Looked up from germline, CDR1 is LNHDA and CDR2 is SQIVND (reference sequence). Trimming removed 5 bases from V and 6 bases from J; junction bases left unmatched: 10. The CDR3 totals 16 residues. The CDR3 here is CASSAASGGLAGELFF. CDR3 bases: TGTGCCAGTAGTGCCGCGAGCGGGGGGTTGGCCGGGGAGCTGTTTTTT. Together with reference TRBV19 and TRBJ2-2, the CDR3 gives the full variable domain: DGGITQSPKYLFRKEGQNVTLSCEQNLNHDAMYWYRQDPGQGLRLIYYSQIVNDFQKGDIAEGYSVSREKKESFPLTVTSAQKNPTAFYLCASSAASGGLAGELFFGEGSRLTVL.

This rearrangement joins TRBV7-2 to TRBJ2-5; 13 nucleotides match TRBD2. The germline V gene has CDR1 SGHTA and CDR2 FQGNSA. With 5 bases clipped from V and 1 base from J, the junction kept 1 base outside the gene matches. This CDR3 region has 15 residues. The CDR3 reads CASSRTSGGQETQYF. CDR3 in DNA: TGTGCCAGCAGCCGGACTAGCGGGGGCCAAGAGACCCAGTACTTC.

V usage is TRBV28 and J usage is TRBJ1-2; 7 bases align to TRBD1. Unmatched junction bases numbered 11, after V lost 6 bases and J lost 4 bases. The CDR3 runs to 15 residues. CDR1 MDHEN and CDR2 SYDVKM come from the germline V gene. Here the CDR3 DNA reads TGTGCCAGCAGGCCCGGGACAGCGTCTGGCTATGGCTACACCTTC. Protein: CASRPGTASGYGYTF.

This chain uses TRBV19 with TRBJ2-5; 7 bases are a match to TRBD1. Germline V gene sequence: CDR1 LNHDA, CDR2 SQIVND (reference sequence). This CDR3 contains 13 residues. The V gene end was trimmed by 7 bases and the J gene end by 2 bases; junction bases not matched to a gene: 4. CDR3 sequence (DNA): TGTGCCAGTAAGGGACAGATTCAAGAGACCCAGTACTTC. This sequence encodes CASKGQIQETQYF.

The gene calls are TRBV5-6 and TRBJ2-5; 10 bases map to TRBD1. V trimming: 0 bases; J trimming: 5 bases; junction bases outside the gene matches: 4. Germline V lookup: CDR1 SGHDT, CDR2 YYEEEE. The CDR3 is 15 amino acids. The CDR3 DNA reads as TGTGCCAGCAGCTTGGGACAGGGGGCGCGGGAGACCCAGTACTTC. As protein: CASSLGQGARETQYF.

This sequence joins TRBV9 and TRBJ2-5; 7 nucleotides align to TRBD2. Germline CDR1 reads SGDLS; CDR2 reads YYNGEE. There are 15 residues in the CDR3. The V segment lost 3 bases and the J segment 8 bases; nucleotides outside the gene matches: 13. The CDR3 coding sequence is TGTGCCAGCAGCGAAAGGCTTTGGGAGGGTGGAACCCAGTACTTC. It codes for CASSERLWEGGTQYF.

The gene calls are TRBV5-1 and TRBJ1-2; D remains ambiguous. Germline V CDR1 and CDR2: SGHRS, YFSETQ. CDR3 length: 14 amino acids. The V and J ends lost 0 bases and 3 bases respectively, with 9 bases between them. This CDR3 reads CASSLDMADYGYTF. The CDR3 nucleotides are TGCGCCAGCAGCTTGGATATGGCTGACTATGGCTACACCTTC.

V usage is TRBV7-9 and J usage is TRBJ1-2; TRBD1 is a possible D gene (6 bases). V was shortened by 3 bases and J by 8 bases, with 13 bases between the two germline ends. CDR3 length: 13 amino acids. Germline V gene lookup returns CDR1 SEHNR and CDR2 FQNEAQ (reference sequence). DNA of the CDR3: TGTGCCAGCAGCTTCCAGGGGTCGGTGGGCTACACCTTC. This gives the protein CASSFQGSVGYTF.

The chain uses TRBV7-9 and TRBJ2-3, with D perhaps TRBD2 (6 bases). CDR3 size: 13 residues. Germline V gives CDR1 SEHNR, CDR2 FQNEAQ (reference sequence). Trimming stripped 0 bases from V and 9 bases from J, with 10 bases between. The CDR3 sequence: CASSLAGGGTQYF. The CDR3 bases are TGTGCCAGCAGCTTAGCGGGGGGTGGAACGCAGTATTTT.

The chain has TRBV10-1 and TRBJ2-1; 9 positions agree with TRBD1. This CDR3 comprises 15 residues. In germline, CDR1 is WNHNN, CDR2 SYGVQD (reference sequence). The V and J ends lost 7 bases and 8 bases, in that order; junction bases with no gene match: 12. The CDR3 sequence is CASTVDRGSEDEQFF. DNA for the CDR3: TGCGCCAGCACTGTGGACAGGGGCTCCGAGGATGAGCAGTTCTTC.

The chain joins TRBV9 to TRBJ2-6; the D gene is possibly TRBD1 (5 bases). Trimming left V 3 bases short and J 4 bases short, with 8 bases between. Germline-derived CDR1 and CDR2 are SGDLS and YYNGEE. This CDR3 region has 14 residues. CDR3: CASSATAGANVLTF. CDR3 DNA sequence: TGTGCCAGCAGCGCGACAGCGGGGGCCAACGTCCTGACTTTC.

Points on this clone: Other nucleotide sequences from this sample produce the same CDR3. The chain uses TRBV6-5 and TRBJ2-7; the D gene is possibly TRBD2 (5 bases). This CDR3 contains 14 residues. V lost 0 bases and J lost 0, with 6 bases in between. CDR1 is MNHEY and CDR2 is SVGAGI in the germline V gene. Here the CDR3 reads CASSYSGSSYEQYF. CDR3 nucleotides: TGTGCCAGCAGTTACTCAGGGAGCTCCTACGAGCAGTACTTC.

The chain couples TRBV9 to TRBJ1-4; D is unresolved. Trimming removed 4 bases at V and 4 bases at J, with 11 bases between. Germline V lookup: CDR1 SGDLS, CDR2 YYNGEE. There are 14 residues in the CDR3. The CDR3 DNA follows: TGTGCCAGCAGCCCCCGGGATTTTAATGAAAAACTGTTTTTT. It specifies CASSPRDFNEKLFF. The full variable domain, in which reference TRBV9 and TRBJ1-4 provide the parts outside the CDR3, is DSGVTQTPKHLITATGQRVTLRCSPRSGDLSVYWYQQSLDQGLQFLIQYYNGEERAKGNILERFSAQQFPDLHSELNLSSLELGDSALYFCASSPRDFNEKLFFGSGTQLSVL.

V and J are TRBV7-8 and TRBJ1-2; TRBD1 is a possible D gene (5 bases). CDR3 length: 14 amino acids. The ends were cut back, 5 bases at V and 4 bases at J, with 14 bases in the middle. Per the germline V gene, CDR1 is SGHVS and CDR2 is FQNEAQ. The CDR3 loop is CASSMGGASYGYTF. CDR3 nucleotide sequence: TGTGCCAGCAGCATGGGAGGGGCCAGCTATGGCTACACCTTC. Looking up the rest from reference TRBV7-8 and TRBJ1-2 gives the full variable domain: GAGVSQSPRYKVAKRGQDVALRCDPISGHVSLFWYQQALGQGPEFLTYFQNEAQLDKSGLPSDRFFAERPEGSVSTLKIQRTQQEDSAVYLCASSMGGASYGYTFGSGTRLTVV.

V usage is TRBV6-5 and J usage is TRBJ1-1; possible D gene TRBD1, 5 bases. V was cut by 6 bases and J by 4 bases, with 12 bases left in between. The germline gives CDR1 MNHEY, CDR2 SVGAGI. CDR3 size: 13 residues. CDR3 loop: CASRTKRGTEAFF. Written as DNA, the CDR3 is TGTGCCAGCAGAACAAAAAGGGGCACTGAAGCTTTCTTT.